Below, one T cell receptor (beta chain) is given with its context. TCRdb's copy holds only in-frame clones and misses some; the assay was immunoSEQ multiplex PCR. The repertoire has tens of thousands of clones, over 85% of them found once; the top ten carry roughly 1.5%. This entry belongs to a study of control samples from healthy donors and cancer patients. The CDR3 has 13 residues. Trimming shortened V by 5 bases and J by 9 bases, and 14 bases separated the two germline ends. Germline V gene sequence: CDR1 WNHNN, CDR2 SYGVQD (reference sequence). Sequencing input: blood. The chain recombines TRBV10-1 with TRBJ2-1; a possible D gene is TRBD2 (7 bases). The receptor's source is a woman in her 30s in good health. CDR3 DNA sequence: TGCGCCAGCAGTCAAGGAGGGGGGGGTGAGCAGTTCTTC. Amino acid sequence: CASSQGGGGEQFF.